This TCR beta chain derives from a study of identical twins. Germline V gene data show CDR1 as SGHRS and CDR2 as YFSETQ. CDR3 length: 15 residues. V was trimmed by 0 bases and J by 0 bases, leaving 10 bases between them. This clonotype was seen many times. A single record per CDR3 protein comes from TCRdb applying MiXCR to the 5' RACE reads. The table has about 690,000 distinct CDR3 sequences, roughly 6% seen once; the top ten hold 1.5% to 2%. The chain joins TRBV5-1 to TRBJ2-7, with D tentatively TRBD2 (5 bases). The receptor comes from a man aged 18 to 35 in good health. The sequencing sample was made of naive T cells sorted from blood. This chain's CDR3 is CASSLDARVSYEQYF. CDR3 nucleotides: TGCGCCAGCAGCTTGGATGCGCGGGTCTCCTACGAGCAGTACTTC.